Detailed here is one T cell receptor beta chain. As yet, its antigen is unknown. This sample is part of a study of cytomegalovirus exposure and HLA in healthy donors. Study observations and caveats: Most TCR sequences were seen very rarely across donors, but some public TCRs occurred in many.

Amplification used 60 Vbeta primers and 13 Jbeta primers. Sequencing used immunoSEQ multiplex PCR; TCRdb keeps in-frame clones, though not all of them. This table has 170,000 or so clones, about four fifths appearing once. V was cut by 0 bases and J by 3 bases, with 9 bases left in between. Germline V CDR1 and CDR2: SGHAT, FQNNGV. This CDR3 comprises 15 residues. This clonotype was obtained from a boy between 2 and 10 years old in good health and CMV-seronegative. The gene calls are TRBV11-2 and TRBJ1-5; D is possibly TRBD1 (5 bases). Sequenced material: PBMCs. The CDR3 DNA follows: TGTGCCAGCAGCTTAGAAGGGGTCCACAATCAGCCCCAGCATTTT. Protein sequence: CASSLEGVHNQPQHF.